The next 13 T cell receptor beta chains were all read from a single sample in a study of cytomegalovirus exposure and HLA in healthy donors (dated by TCRdb to about 2017). Receptor amplification or capture employed the immunoSEQ multiplex PCR assay. For the multiplex PCR, a mixture combining 60 forward primers for TCR Vbeta segments and 13 reverse primers for TCR Jbeta segments was used. Here the immuneACCESS table is served through TCRdb, limited to in-frame sequences with V and J called. Missing clones are a known gap in these copies; in checked studies unresolved V genes cover under half, and the rest lacks a known reason. For this sample the table gives more than 110,000 clones, of which about four fifths were detected only once. Approximately 2% of the sample is held by the ten biggest clonotypes. Sequencing was done on a sample of PBMCs. Every receptor here comes from a man aged 30-40 years in good health and CMV-seronegative.

This clone has a handful of counts. V gene TRBV6-1 combines with J gene TRBJ1-4, with 9 bases that match TRBD1. The J segment lost 11 bases and the V segment lost 6 bases, leaving 10 bases of the junction unmatched. CDR1 is MNHNS and CDR2 is SASEGT in the germline V gene. The CDR3 has 14 amino acids. The CDR3 bases are TGTGCCAGCAGAGAACAGGGGGCGAAGGGGAAACTGTTTTTT. Its protein product is CASREQGAKGKLFF.

This clone was detected once. The chain recombines TRBV7-9 with TRBJ2-3; 13 bases agree with TRBD2. The CDR3 totals 16 residues. After removal of 5 bases from V and 3 bases from J, the junction contained 5 bases not matched to a gene. CDR1 and CDR2 from the germline V gene are SEHNR and FQNEAQ (reference sequence). In DNA form, the CDR3 reads TGTGCCAGCAGCGATGGACTAGCGGGAGAGACAGATACGCAGTATTTT. Its translation is CASSDGLAGETDTQYF.

The chain uses TRBV27 and TRBJ1-4; 9 bases are a match to TRBD1. The CDR3 extends over 17 amino acids. Germline assignment: CDR1 MNHEY and CDR2 SMNVEV (reference sequence). Trimming took 2 bases from V and 0 from J; bases not matched to a gene: 4. The CDR3: CASSLTGQGTTNEKLFF. Written as DNA, the CDR3 is TGTGCCAGCAGTTTAACGGGACAGGGTACAACTAATGAAAAACTGTTTTTT.

The J gene is TRBJ1-5, the V gene TRBV19, with TRBD1 as a possible D gene (5 bases). V was trimmed by 6 bases and J by 7 bases, leaving 16 bases between them. The germline CDR1 and CDR2 sequences are LNHDA and SQIVND (reference sequence). The CDR3 is 14 amino acids. The CDR3 region has the DNA TGTGCCAGTAGCCCCCTGTTGGGGCGCCAGCCCCAGCATTTT. Its protein product is CASSPLLGRQPQHF.

The table lists this clone with a few counts. The chain couples TRBV6-6 to TRBJ1-5; 7 bases agree with TRBD1. The V gene's germline CDR1 is MNHNY and CDR2 SVGAGI (reference sequence). V lost 6 bases to trimming and J lost 9 bases; unmatched junction nucleotides: 14. This CDR3 comprises 15 residues. The CDR3 protein is CASSGGTTGDLPQHF. Written as DNA, the CDR3 is TGTGCCAGCAGCGGAGGAACTACAGGGGACCTGCCCCAGCATTTT.

The chain carries TRBV29-1 and TRBJ2-3; TRBD1 matches at 11 bases. Per the germline V gene, CDR1 is SQVTM and CDR2 is ANQGSEA. V was clipped by 7 bases and J by 5 bases; unmatched bases: 8. The CDR3 loop spans 14 amino acids. CDR3 bases: TGCAGCGCCTCCGGGACAGGGGGAATAGATACGCAGTATTTT. Protein product: CSASGTGGIDTQYF.

The chain uses TRBV29-1 and TRBJ2-1; 11 nucleotides line up with TRBD2. Germline assignment: CDR1 SQVTM and CDR2 ANQGSEA. The ends lost 7 bases at V and 6 bases at J; junction bases unmatched: 11. The CDR3 is 15 residues long. CDR3 sequence reads: CSAVAGGPLGNEQFF. DNA for the CDR3: TGCAGCGCTGTAGCGGGGGGGCCTTTGGGCAATGAGCAGTTCTTC.

On this clone: One junction end does not reproduce the germline sequence, and a read error may be involved. The rearrangement links TRBV28 to TRBJ1-2, with D perhaps matching TRBD1 (6 bases). Germline V gene data show CDR1 as MDHEN and CDR2 as SYDVKM. CDR3 length: 12 amino acids. CDR3 region: CASSFQGFGNTF. The CDR3 nucleotides read TGTGCCAGCAGTTTTCAGGGGTTTGGCAACACCTTC.

The rearrangement joins TRBV5-4 to TRBJ1-4, with TRBD1 matching over 8 bases. The trim removed 4 bases at V and 0 bases at J, leaving 2 bases unmatched. The CDR3 sequence is 15 residues long. The germline gives CDR1 SGHNT, CDR2 YYREEE (reference sequence). The CDR3 DNA reads TGTGCCAGCAGCGTGGGACAGGCAACTAATGAAAAACTGTTTTTT. The encoded protein is CASSVGQATNEKLFF. The full variable domain, in which reference TRBV5-4 and TRBJ1-4 provide the parts outside the CDR3, is ETGVTQSPTHLIKTRGQQVTLRCSSQSGHNTVSWYQQALGQGPQFIFQYYREEENGRGNFPPRFSGLQFPNYSSELNVNALELDDSALYLCASSVGQATNEKLFFGSGTQLSVL.

The chain combines TRBV5-1 with TRBJ1-2; D unclear. CDR1 is SGHRS and CDR2 is YFSETQ in the germline V gene. CDR3 length equals 14 residues. V gave up 0 bases and J gave up 6 bases, with 12 bases separating them. The CDR3 nucleotides are TGCGCCAGCAGCTTGGTCGCGGAGCTCCATGGCTACACCTTC. Its translation is CASSLVAELHGYTF.

The V and J genes are TRBV6-6 and TRBJ2-1, with 11 bases aligning to TRBD1. With V trimmed by 6 bases and J by 4 bases, 5 bases remained unmatched. Germline-derived CDR1 and CDR2 are MNHNY and SVGAGI (reference sequence). This CDR3 spans 15 amino acids. The CDR3 loop is CASSLDRGQYNEQFF. The CDR3 region has the DNA TGTGCCAGCAGCCTGGACAGGGGGCAATACAATGAGCAGTTCTTC.

The chain carries TRBV15 and TRBJ2-2; D unresolved. The V gene's germline CDR1 is LNHNV and CDR2 YYDKDF (reference sequence). This CDR3 has 16 amino acids. The germline V and J ends were trimmed by 1 base and 1 base, with 10 bases remaining between them. CDR3 region: CATSRVVKRNTGELFF. CDR3 nucleotide sequence: TGTGCCACCAGCAGAGTGGTCAAGAGGAACACCGGGGAGCTGTTTTTT.

In this sample, this clone turned up a few times. J is TRBJ1-1 and V is TRBV2; D uncertain. Trimming shortened V by 6 bases and J by 7 bases, and 12 bases separated the two germline ends. CDR1 and CDR2 (germline): SNHLY, FYNNEI. The CDR3 has 12 residues. The DNA of the CDR3 is TGTGCCAGCAGGGGAGCGGGCCGTGAAGCTTTCTTT. Residues: CASRGAGREAFF.